This TCR beta chain was obtained from a study of blood T cell repertoires in COVID-19. Background on the study: Material from acute and convalescent COVID-19 was sourced from the United States, Italy and Spain.

Between the trimmed V and J ends, which lost 6 bases and 4 bases, there was a span of 13 bases. There are 14 residues in the CDR3. Germline CDR1 MNHEY, CDR2 SMNVEV (reference sequence). Original data processing: Reference gene primer amplification in the assay estimated nucleated cell counts. The protocol was immunoSEQ multiplex PCR, while the TCRdb copy is restricted to in-frame clones and leaves out a portion. V and J calls and clone size follow that table, whereas D and trimming were derived from the DNA. The table lists 200,000 to 300,000 clones, 70% to 85% of them singletons, with 1.5% to 2% in the top ten.

J is TRBJ1-5 and V is TRBV27, with D possibly matching TRBD1 (6 bases). The receptor was isolated from a woman older than 75 with acute or convalescent COVID-19. Sample: peripheral blood. The CDR3 here is CASSQLQGNQPQHF. The CDR3 region has the DNA TGTGCCAGCAGCCAACTACAGGGTAATCAGCCCCAGCATTTT.